The 9 T cell receptor beta chains below come from one sample, sequenced in a study of blood T cell repertoires in COVID-19. Generated by immunoSEQ multiplex PCR, the TCRdb table keeps only in-frame clones and is missing some. Of about 170,000 clones detected, roughly 88% appear once; the ten largest clones hold approximately 5%. The sequencing input was peripheral blood. The receptors originated from a man aged 18 to 29 with COVID-19, enrolled during active disease.

This chain links TRBV13 with TRBJ1-1; D not resolved. V gave up 10 bases and J gave up 5 bases, with 14 bases separating them. CDR1 is PRHDT and CDR2 is FYEKMQ in the germline V gene (reference sequence). This CDR3 has 12 amino acids. CDR3 nucleotide sequence: TGTGCCACCAGAGGAGGAGGGACTGAAGCTTTCTTT. Translating it yields CATRGGGTEAFF.

This clone was observed once. The chain has TRBV24-1 and TRBJ2-3, with D possibly being TRBD2 (7 bases). The CDR3 is 16 residues long. The V end was cut by 1 base, the J end by 2 bases, with 12 bases between. Germline V CDR1 and CDR2: KGHDR, SFDVKD. The DNA for the CDR3 is TGTGCCACCAGTGATTTCGGGGGGCAGCACACAGATACGCAGTATTTT. It yields the protein CATSDFGGQHTDTQYF.

The V and J genes are TRBV7-6 and TRBJ2-1; 13 nucleotides agree with TRBD2. The junction had 7 bases not matched to a gene; V was cut back by 1 base and J by 7 bases. The CDR3 runs 17 residues. Germline CDR1 is SGHVS and CDR2 is FNYEAQ. The CDR3 bases are TGTGCCAGCAGCTTAGGGACTAGCGGGAGTCTGGGGAATGAGCAGTTCTTC. It translates to CASSLGTSGSLGNEQFF. The full variable domain, with the rest looked up from reference TRBV7-6 and TRBJ2-1, is GAGVSQSPRYKVTKRGQDVALRCDPISGHVSLYWYRQALGQGPEFLTYFNYEAQQDKSGLPNDRFSAERPEGSISTLTIQRTEQRDSAMYRCASSLGTSGSLGNEQFFGPGTRLTVL.

This sequence joins TRBV6-9 and TRBJ1-1; 7 nucleotides match TRBD1. Per the germline V gene, CDR1 is MNHGY and CDR2 is SVAAGI. There are 16 residues in the CDR3. V trimming: 1 base; J trimming: 7 bases; junction bases outside the gene matches: 12. The CDR3, as DNA: TGTGCCAGCAGTTATTTTCTTCGCAGGGGGTGTAATGAAGCTTTCTTT. This encodes CASSYFLRRGCNEAFF.

V usage is TRBV7-9 and J usage is TRBJ1-1; D is unresolved. This CDR3 contains 13 residues. V lost 2 bases and J lost 7, with 11 bases in between. Germline lookup yields CDR1 SEHNR and CDR2 FQNEAQ (reference sequence). The CDR3 sequence: CASSLTPSNEAFF. The CDR3 coding sequence is TGTGCCAGCAGCTTAACCCCCAGTAATGAAGCTTTCTTT.

This clone has only one observation. The V gene is TRBV11-2, the J gene TRBJ2-7, with 9 bases matching TRBD1. V dropped 5 bases and J dropped 5; count of bases not matched to a gene: 10. Germline-derived CDR1 and CDR2 are SGHAT and FQNNGV. The CDR3 is made up of 15 amino acids. The CDR3 DNA reads as TGTGCCAGCAGCCTACAGGGGGCTTTTTCGGACGAGCAGTACTTC. It codes for CASSLQGAFSDEQYF.

V gene TRBV6-5 combines with J gene TRBJ2-2; 7 bases match TRBD2. The germline V gene encodes CDR1 MNHEY and CDR2 SVGAGI. The CDR3 totals 15 residues. V shed 6 bases, J shed 7 bases, and the junction held 11 bases outside the gene matches. CDR3: CASRIGWGGVGELFF. The CDR3 nucleotides are TGTGCCAGCAGGATTGGATGGGGGGGTGTCGGGGAGCTGTTTTTT.

The J gene is TRBJ2-1, the V gene TRBV5-4, with 13 bases matching TRBD2. Per the germline V gene, CDR1 is SGHNT and CDR2 is YYREEE (reference sequence). V was clipped by 4 bases and J by 1 base; unmatched bases: 8. There are 18 residues in the CDR3. In DNA form, the CDR3 reads TGTGCCAGCAGCCCAAGGACTAGCGGGAGTGCATCCTACAATGAGCAGTTCTTC. Its protein product is CASSPRTSGSASYNEQFF.

This sequence joins TRBV2 and TRBJ2-6, with 7 bases lining up with TRBD2. Germline CDR1 is SNHLY and CDR2 is FYNNEI. J was trimmed by 4 bases and V by 7 bases; bases with no gene match: 4. The CDR3 has 14 residues. This CDR3 reads CASMGGSGANVLTF. In DNA, the CDR3 is TGTGCCAGCATGGGAGGGAGCGGGGCCAACGTCCTGACTTTC.